The TCR beta chain under discussion was sequenced for a study of OX40 agonist ivuxolimab in advanced cancers. Looking at the study overall: Patients were treated with intravenous ivuxolimab, dosed at 0.01 to 10 mg/kg and infused every 2 weeks. Study-level points and caveats: Clonal expansion from baseline to week 6 occurred in both CD4+ and CD8+ T cells. Expanded clones tended on average to be more numerous among CD8+ T cells than CD4+.

Comment on this clone: Its antigen is undetermined.

The CDR3 loop spans 13 amino acids. CDR1 SGHNT and CDR2 YYREEE come from the germline V gene (reference sequence). V was pared by 6 bases and J by 5 bases, with 6 bases of the junction left unmatched. With baseline, cycle 4 day 1, and cycle 7 day 1 as timepoints, blood was sampled. Profiled with immunoSEQ multiplex PCR; TCRdb holds only in-frame clones, not every one. Of 9,500 to 13,000 clones in the sample, roughly 74% were seen once. The rearrangement uses TRBV5-4 and TRBJ2-7, with 9 bases aligning to TRBD1. The receptor was derived from an adult with an advanced solid tumor such as melanoma, head and neck, liver or kidney cancer. Sequences were derived from CD4+ or CD8+ T cells sorted from blood, sampled in a trial of the OX40 agonist ivuxolimab. CDR3 DNA: TGTGCCAGCACCCTCGGGACAGGGAACGAGCAGTACTTC. This encodes CASTLGTGNEQYF.